This TCR beta chain derives from a study of beta chain features in type 1 diabetes. General study findings and limits: The analysis here could not establish whether HLA type shapes TCRB rearrangement. When Type 1 diabetes patients were examined, their TCRB CDR3s proved moderately but significantly shorter in all four CD4+ subsets. More deletions and fewer insertions at VDJ junctions were found in patients with type 1 diabetes.

CD45RO/CCR7/CD25/CD127/CD95/CD27 sorting isolated CD4+ naive, central memory, regulatory and stem cell-like memory cells. Sorted cells reached over 98% purity in every population. This clone was recorded a few times. Its matching antigen is unknown. TCRB transcripts that were expressed got sequenced, as all of the isolated RNA had been reverse transcribed. Repertoires were generated with immunoSEQ multiplex PCR, while TCRdb's copy carries only in-frame clones and drops some. The data contain 250,000 or so clones, roughly 21% of them seen just once; the ten biggest clones take up 0.028%. Looked up from germline, CDR1 is SGHTA and CDR2 is FQGTGA. Trimming left V 2 bases short and J 2 bases short, with 10 bases between. The CDR3 length is 14 residues.

This TCR derives from a woman aged 40 to 50 with type 1 diabetes. The genes are TRBV7-3 and TRBJ2-7; tentatively, D is TRBD1 (5 bases). Sample: naive CD4+ T cells from blood. This chain's CDR3 is CASSLGAGPYEQYF. CDR3 nucleotides: TGTGCCAGCAGCTTAGGGGCAGGACCCTACGAGCAGTACTTC.